These T cell receptor beta chains were read from a single sample in a study of chemoradiotherapy in HPV16-positive cancers. The data were produced by immunoSEQ multiplex PCR, yet TCRdb's version contains in-frame clones alone and is incomplete. The sample holds 8,000 to 9,000 clones, less than 85% seen once. Specimen collection occurred from a patient who underwent chemoradiotherapy. These receptors all come from a human donor with HPV-associated anogenital cancer. CDR3s include the opening cysteine and the closing phenylalanine or tryptophan. The D gene is left open where the match is weak. Size values are once, few and many counts, or a class for expanded clones, and some rows have none.

d_gene	j_gene	v_gene	len	abundance	CDR3nt	CDR3aa
TRBD2	TRBJ2-2	TRBV15	14	NA	TGTGCCACCAGCGGGGACTACCACACCGGGGAGCTGTTTTTT	CATSGDYHTGELFF
TRBD2	TRBJ2-3	TRBV27	20	NA	TGTGCCAGCAGTTCCTTTGGGGCCAGGACTAGCGGGAGACCCACAGATACGCAGTATTTT	CASSSFGARTSGRPTDTQYF
TRBD2	TRBJ2-3	TRBV7-9	16	NA	TGTGCCAGCAGCCCGGACGTAGCGGGATCACGAGAGACGCAGTATTTT	CASSPDVAGSRETQYF
NA	TRBJ2-7	TRBV28	16	NA	TGTGCCAGCAGGGGGGTAGCGTTGGGGCCCTCCTACGAGCAGTACTTC	CASRGVALGPSYEQYF
NA	TRBJ1-2	TRBV5-8	15	NA	TGTGCCAGCAGCTTGGAACGGGGGCGCTACTATGGCTACACCTTC	CASSLERGRYYGYTF
NA	TRBJ1-1	TRBV30	10	NA	TGTGCCTTGGGGCGGGCCGAAGCTTTCTTT	CALGRAEAFF
NA	TRBJ2-7	TRBV28	14	NA	TGTGCCAGCACCAAACAGGGCGGCTCCTACGAGCAGTACTTC	CASTKQGGSYEQYF
NA	TRBJ1-2	TRBV30	13	NA	TGTGCCTGGAGTGTTTCCAAAGGTGGTGGCTACACCTTC	CAWSVSKGGGYTF
TRBD1	TRBJ1-2	TRBV7-2	17	NA	TGTGCCAGCAGCCCCCGGACAGGGTCCTCATCTAACTATGGCTACACCTTC	CASSPRTGSSSNYGYTF
TRBD1	TRBJ1-3	TRBV11-2	16	once	TGTGCCAGCAGAACCACAGGGACAGCCCTTGGAAACACCATATATTTT	CASRTTGTALGNTIYF
TRBD1	TRBJ1-2	TRBV5-6	13	NA	TGTGCCAGCAGCTTACGACAGGGACGGGGCTACACCTTC	CASSLRQGRGYTF
NA	TRBJ2-7	TRBV6-5	13	NA	TGTGCCAGCAAAAAAGATGGTTCGCGGGAGCAGTACTTC	CASKKDGSREQYF
NA	TRBJ2-3	TRBV7-3	13	once	TGTGCCAGCAGCCCCGCTAGCACAGATACGCAGTATTTT	CASSPASTDTQYF
NA	TRBJ2-7	TRBV30	13	NA	TGTGCCTGGAGTTTGGGGAACTCCTACGAGCAGTACTTC	CAWSLGNSYEQYF
TRBD2	TRBJ2-1	TRBV30	15	once	TGTGCCTGGAGCGGGGACTACTCAAGGAACAATGAGCAGTTCTTC	CAWSGDYSRNNEQFF
TRBD2	TRBJ2-2	TRBV5-1	17	NA	TGCGCCAGCAGCTCGGGACTAGCGGGAGTTCGGACCGGGGAGCTGTTTTTT	CASSSGLAGVRTGELFF
TRBD1	TRBJ2-7	TRBV14	14	NA	TGTGCCAGCAGCCGCGGACAGGGTACCTACGAGCAGTACTTC	CASSRGQGTYEQYF
NA	TRBJ1-2	TRBV5-4	14	NA	TGTGCCAGCAGCTTGTTCGGGGCGGGTCACGGCTACACCTTC	CASSLFGAGHGYTF
NA	TRBJ1-1	TRBV7-3	13	NA	TGTGCCAGCAGCTTACGACAGAACACTGAAGCTTTCTTT	CASSLRQNTEAFF
NA	TRBJ2-2	TRBV5-4	16	NA	TGTGCCAGCAGCTTGGGGAGGGCGCGGAACACCGGGGAGCTGTTTTTT	CASSLGRARNTGELFF
TRBD1	TRBJ2-1	TRBV7-3	16	NA	TGTGCCAGCAGCCTCAGCGGACAGGGCCGCCTAAATGAGCAGTTCTTC	CASSLSGQGRLNEQFF
NA	TRBJ2-5	TRBV5-1	13	NA	TGCGCCAGCAGCCAACGCGACCAGGAGACCCAGTACTTC	CASSQRDQETQYF
TRBD2	TRBJ2-3	TRBV4-2	16	once	TGTGCCAGCAGCCAAGATCTAGCGGGAGGCACAGATACGCAGTATTTT	CASSQDLAGGTDTQYF
NA	TRBJ1-1	TRBV9	14	NA	TGTGCCAGCAGCGTAGTTGTGGCAGATGGTGAAGCTTTCTTT	CASSVVVADGEAFF
TRBD1	TRBJ1-5	TRBV30	15	NA	TGTGCCTGGAGCCGGGGGACAGATAGCAATCAGCCCCAGCATTTT	CAWSRGTDSNQPQHF
TRBD1	TRBJ2-6	TRBV2	18	NA	TGTGCCAGCAGTGAATTTGGGGGACAGCACTCTGGGGCCAACGTCCTGACTTTC	CASSEFGGQHSGANVLTF
NA	TRBJ2-6	TRBV29-1	13	NA	TGCAGCGTTGGAACGGGTGGGGCCAACGTCCTGACTTTC	CSVGTGGANVLTF
TRBD1	TRBJ2-5	TRBV15	14	NA	TGTGCCACCAGCAGAGATTTACAGGGGAAGACCCAGTACTTC	CATSRDLQGKTQYF
NA	TRBJ2-2	TRBV5-1	17	NA	TGCGCCAGCAGCTTCCAACGAGGGACTGTGAACACCGGGGAGCTGTTTTTT	CASSFQRGTVNTGELFF
NA	TRBJ1-1	TRBV2	9	NA	TGTGCCAGCAGTCTAACGGACTCCTTT	CASSLTDSF